Listed below are T cell receptor beta chains from one sample, sequenced in a study of blood T cell repertoires in COVID-19. The protocol was immunoSEQ multiplex PCR, while the TCRdb copy is restricted to in-frame clones and leaves out a portion. The sample carries a few hundred thousand clones, around 87% recorded once. Source material: peripheral blood. The source is a woman aged 40 to 49 with COVID-19, enrolled during active disease. CDR3s include the opening cysteine and the closing phenylalanine or tryptophan. The D gene is left open where the match is weak. Size values are once, few and many counts, or a class for expanded clones, and some rows have none.

size	V	D	J	DNA	CDR3
NA	TRBV6-5	NA	TRBJ1-2	TGTGCCAGCAGGGCCCCTGAACCAGATGGCTACACCTTC	CASRAPEPDGYTF
NA	TRBV19	TRBD2	TRBJ2-5	TGTGCCAGTAGTATCCTCCTAGCGGGGGAGGCGACCCAGTACTTC	CASSILLAGEATQYF
NA	TRBV19	NA	TRBJ1-2	TGTGCCAGTAGTACCCCCTTAGGGGCCTATGGCTACACCTTC	CASSTPLGAYGYTF
NA	TRBV28	NA	TRBJ1-6	TGTGCCAGCAGTTTAGGAGGCAGACATAATTCACCCCTCCACTTT	CASSLGGRHNSPLHF
NA	TRBV3-1/TRBV3-2	TRBD1	TRBJ2-7	TGTGCCAGCAGCCAAGGGACAGGGTCTGAGAAGCAGTACTTC	CASSQGTGSEKQYF
NA	TRBV5-4	NA	TRBJ2-1	TGTGCCAGCAGCTTGGTTGGTCGACATAACTACAATGAGCAGTTCTTC	CASSLVGRHNYNEQFF
NA	TRBV20-1	NA	TRBJ1-1	TGCAGTGCTAGGGCGAACACTGAAGCTTTCTTT	CSARANTEAFF
NA	TRBV21-1	NA	TRBJ2-7	TGTGCCAGCAGCAAAGAACCCGACTGCCAGGGAGGGGGTTACGAGCAGTACTTC	CASSKEPDCQGGGYEQYF
NA	TRBV7-9	NA	TRBJ1-2	TGTGCCAGCAGCTCGTCCGGGAGACGAGATGGCTACACCTTC	CASSSSGRRDGYTF
NA	TRBV4-2	NA	TRBJ2-7	TGTGCCAGCAGCCAAGTCAGCGGAACCTACGAGCAGTACTTC	CASSQVSGTYEQYF
NA	TRBV28	NA	TRBJ2-1	TGTGCCAGCAGTTTGGCGGGGTCCTTAAATGAGCAGTTCTTC	CASSLAGSLNEQFF
NA	TRBV24-1	NA	TRBJ2-5	TGTGCCACCAGTATTGGCATGGACAGCCAAGAGACCCAGTACTTC	CATSIGMDSQETQYF
NA	TRBV24-1	TRBD1	TRBJ2-1	TGTGCCACCAGTGATTGGGACAGGGGCTCCTACAATGAGCAGTTCTTC	CATSDWDRGSYNEQFF
NA	TRBV2	NA	TRBJ2-2	TGTGCCAGCAGCGAAGACTATACCGGGGAGCTGTTTTTT	CASSEDYTGELFF
NA	TRBV7-6	TRBD1	TRBJ1-2	TGTGCCAGCAGCCCGGGACAGGGCTATGGCTACACCTTC	CASSPGQGYGYTF
NA	TRBV7-9	NA	TRBJ1-4	TGTGCCAGCAGCTCCCAGGGTGGAAAACTGTTTTTT	CASSSQGGKLFF
NA	TRBV5-4	TRBD1	TRBJ1-1	TGTGCCAGCAGCTTGGGAGGGGGCCCCCTCTCTGAAGCTTTCTTT	CASSLGGGPLSEAFF
NA	TRBV5-4	TRBD2	TRBJ2-2	TGTGCCAGCAGCTTGGGGCTAGCGGGTAATACCGGGGAGCTGTTTTTT	CASSLGLAGNTGELFF
NA	TRBV7-9	TRBD2	TRBJ2-3	TGTGCCAGCCCCCGACCGGGGACTAGAGGTTTCTCAGATACGCAGTATTTT	CASPRPGTRGFSDTQYF
NA	TRBV5-1	NA	TRBJ2-3	TGCGCCAGCAGCTTTCAGGGCACAGATACGCAGTATTTT	CASSFQGTDTQYF
few	TRBV5-5	NA	TRBJ1-2	TGTGCCAGCAGCTCAAATACAGGGAGAGGAGGCTACACCTTC	CASSSNTGRGGYTF
NA	TRBV7-2	NA	TRBJ1-2	TGTGCCAGCAGCTTAGCGGGGGGGTATGGCTACACCTTC	CASSLAGGYGYTF
NA	TRBV7-3	NA	TRBJ2-2	TGTGCCAGCAGCCCCCGTAACACCGGGGAGCTGTTTTTT	CASSPRNTGELFF
NA	TRBV7-9	TRBD1	TRBJ1-2	TGTGCCAGCAGCTGGACAGGGACTGGCTACACCTTC	CASSWTGTGYTF
NA	TRBV7-2	NA	TRBJ2-1	TGTGCCAGCAGCCTTCAGGGCCAACCCTACAATGAGCAGTTCTTC	CASSLQGQPYNEQFF